These T cell receptor beta chains were read from a single sample in a study of cytomegalovirus exposure and HLA in healthy donors. Here immunoSEQ multiplex PCR was the method, and the copy in TCRdb shows in-frame clones only, minus some. The sample shows about 140,000 clones, and roughly 2.7% sits with its ten largest clones. The sequencing sample was made of PBMCs. The receptors were gathered from a man in his forties in good health and CMV-seronegative. CDR3s include the opening cysteine and the closing phenylalanine or tryptophan. The order of the fields is J gene, V gene, CDR3 protein.

>TRBJ2-2|TRBV5-4
CASSVGGQGNTGELFF
>TRBJ2-5|TRBV6-5
CASSSGLGQETQYF
>TRBJ2-4|TRBV7-3
CASSSSGGAFGSNIQYF
>TRBJ1-6|TRBV28
CASRKQGGIHSPLHF
>TRBJ1-1|TRBV7-2
CASSFDQDTEAFF
>TRBJ2-5|TRBV27
CASSLSGRQETQYF
>TRBJ1-4|TRBV14
CASSQDLNRRLFF
>TRBJ2-7|TRBV10-3
CAIEEGSHYEQYF
>TRBJ1-2|TRBV5-1
CASSSRGWDGYTF
>TRBJ1-5|TRBV6-5
CASSYRDPGQNQPQHF
>TRBJ2-3|TRBV9
CASSVARAGGTDTQYF
>TRBJ2-2|TRBV7-6
CASSQAGSNTGELFF
>TRBJ2-1|TRBV7-2
CASSLLAPGGEQFF
>TRBJ2-1|TRBV5-6
CASSWGPSSYNEQFF
>TRBJ2-5|TRBV6-1
CASSGGLADLQETQYF
>TRBJ1-4|TRBV2
CASRDTGGKEKLFF
>TRBJ2-3|TRBV21-1
CASLRLVASGSTDTQYF
>TRBJ2-7|TRBV29-1
CSAGRGAYEQYF
>TRBJ2-7|TRBV27
CASRRIGGASYEQYF
>TRBJ2-2|TRBV5-4
CASSYTGLAGELFF
>TRBJ2-7|TRBV27
CASSLGRSYEQYF
>TRBJ2-2|TRBV10-3
CAISEPAGFGITGELFF
>TRBJ2-4|TRBV7-3
CASSPGTSNIQYF
>TRBJ1-1|TRBV19
CASRVTGPVTRLEAFF
>TRBJ2-5|TRBV7-9
CASSPPGRVQETQYF
>TRBJ2-7|TRBV21-1
CASSPEGGPYEQYF
>TRBJ1-1|TRBV11-2
CASSSSPRDSARWNTEAFF
>TRBJ2-5|TRBV5-8
CASSVAGSPQETQYF
>TRBJ2-2|TRBV9
CASRAGTGDTGELFF